This T cell receptor (beta chain) was found in a study of shared clonotypes between healthy human individuals (TCRdb year 2020). Broadly, across the study: The cohort comprised two women and a few men aged 18 to 49 years. To increase sequencing depth and limit assay-specific biases, TCR repertoire library preparation and sequencing were carried out by different laboratories using diverse techniques. For each donor, CD4 naive and CD4 memory were each run on three plates, CD8 naive on two plates, and CD8 memory on one plate. To estimate repertoire size and how much clonotype sharing occurs between individuals, the study deeply sequenced the blood TCR repertoires of five or six healthy adults. Leukapheresis yielded between about 0.85 and 9 billion PBMCs per donor. Study-wide findings and limitations: When four donors were compared, the shared fraction of clonotypes was roughly 5% for naive CD4, 3.5% for naive CD8, 2.3% for memory CD4, and 0.3% to 0.5% for memory CD8. Rarefaction of sorted-subset datasets indicated incomplete sequencing despite the large sequencing depth. Compared with non-shared clonotypes, clonotypes shared by all four sorted-subset donors had higher generation probabilities. Because the study included a small number of donors, the genetic and exposure-history diversity represented was limited. Only blood was sampled, and tissue TCR repertoires likely differ from those in blood. Larger estimated clonotype richness was generally found for naive subsets than for memory subsets. Based on pairwise subsampling, the degree of clonotype sharing among donors was expected to be affected by sequencing depth.

Donors were healthy HIV-negative adults with no recently reported acute infections or vaccinations. All donors were Caucasian adults living in Nashville, Tennessee, USA. CD4+ T cells were enriched through magnetic negative selection, after which naive cells were positively selected on CD45RA and the remaining negative fraction served as the memory subset. After blood collection by leukapheresis, PBMCs were isolated using Ficoll-Histopaque density gradient centrifugation and then cryopreserved in the vapor phase of liquid nitrogen. Analytical flow cytometry was used to check the purity and quantity of every magnetically sorted T cell population. Genomic DNA was isolated from each sorted fraction and quantified by UV absorbance on a Nanodrop 2000c. Details on this clone: The antigen it recognizes is unknown. No base-level quality is on record; no much larger clone is a single base apart.

V is reduced by 7 bases and J by 0 bases, leaving a spacing of 10 bases between them. From a lookup of the germline V gene, CDR1 and CDR2 are SGHTA and FQGNSA. The CDR3, cysteine through phenylalanine, is 15 amino acids long. CDR3 DNA is the only sequence kept; it has 45 bases, read in frame from the first base. Using the deep immunoSEQ assay, multiplex PCR amplified TCR CDR3 regions from genomic DNA. Genomic DNA extracted from each cell subset was distributed evenly over all wells of several immunoSEQ 96-well plates, and each plate served as one replicate. For sorted subsets, each replicate PCR was loaded with about 200 ng genomic DNA, equivalent to 30,000 or so T cell genomes. The purified libraries were quantified using a Qubit 3.0 fluorometer, sized with a Bioanalyzer 2100, and then quantified again using the KAPA Library Quantification kit. Every immunoSEQ 96-well plate was sequenced on a separate single-read 150-cycle Illumina NextSeq 550 flow cell. The paper's data handling went like this. The immunoSEQ output contained only junctional sequences without quality scores, so filtering could not match that applied to full-length reads. To assign V/J genes and CDR3, sequences were annotated using PyIR, a Python wrapper for IgBLAST v1.9, with IMGT germline references. Reads were removed for weak V/J assignments (E-value above 1e-6), missing CDR3, stop codons, out-of-frame junctions, or ambiguous translated residues. V3J clonotypes were defined as sequences sharing an identical inferred V gene, J gene, and CDR3 amino acid sequence. Percentage overlap between repertoires was calculated by dividing the number of shared unique clonotypes by the size of the smaller repertoire. Richness of each repertoire was evaluated using RTK rarefaction, the Chao1 estimator, and Recon v2.1 estimates of unobserved clonotypes. For all TCRbeta clonotypes obtained by the gDNA method from a handful of donors, generation probabilities were computed with OLGA. The source is immuneACCESS, and TCRdb retained only in-frame sequences with V and J called. Part of the clones is not carried over; for the studies checked, unresolved V genes explain less than half of this, and the remainder is unexplained. D and trimming come from the DNA, and the V and J calls and clone size come from that table. This sample has 1.6 million or so clones in its table, and more than 95% of those were observed once. Approximately 1.1% of the sample is taken by the ten largest.

Source material: naive CD4+ T cells sorted from blood. This sample's cell subset or site label indicates: CD45RA+ positively selected. The chain joins TRBV7-2 to TRBJ2-6; the D gene cannot be named for sure. The clonotype was recovered from a man aged 30 to 45 in good health. The DNA reads TGTGCCAGCACCCGCGAGAGCTCTGGGGCCAACGTCCTGACTTTC. Translated, it gives CASTRESSGANVLTF.